This T cell receptor beta chain is drawn from a study of blood T cell repertoires in COVID-19. Overall study context: Acute-phase and convalescent COVID-19 samples originated in the United States, Italy and Spain.

Source study methods: For nucleated cells, counts were estimated from reference gene primer amplification. Profiled with immunoSEQ multiplex PCR; TCRdb holds only in-frame clones, not every one. The V and J calls and clone size come from that table; D and trimming were worked out from the DNA. The sample yields 200,000 to 250,000 clones, 70% to 85% seen once. From germline, CDR1 is SGHNT and CDR2 YYREEE (reference sequence). Trimming pared 6 bases from V and 2 bases from J, leaving 20 bases between. The CDR3 sequence is 16 residues long. V is TRBV5-4 and J is TRBJ1-2; D may be TRBD1 (6 bases). Sequenced sample: peripheral blood. The receptor was isolated from a man older than 75 with acute or convalescent COVID-19. The CDR3 bases are TGTGCCAGCACCCATGGCGGGGGGCGAACGAACTATGGCTACACCTTC. It yields the protein CASTHGGGRTNYGYTF.